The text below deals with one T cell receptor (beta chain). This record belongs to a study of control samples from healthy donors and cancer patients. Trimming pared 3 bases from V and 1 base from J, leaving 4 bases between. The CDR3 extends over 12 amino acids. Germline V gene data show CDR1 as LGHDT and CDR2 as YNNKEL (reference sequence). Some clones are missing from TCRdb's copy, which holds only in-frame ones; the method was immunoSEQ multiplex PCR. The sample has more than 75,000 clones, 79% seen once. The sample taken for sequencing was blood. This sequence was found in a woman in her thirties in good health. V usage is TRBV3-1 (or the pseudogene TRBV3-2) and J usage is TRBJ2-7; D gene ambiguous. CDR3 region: CASSQESYEQYF. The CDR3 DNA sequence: TGTGCCAGCAGCCAGGAGTCCTACGAGCAGTACTTC.